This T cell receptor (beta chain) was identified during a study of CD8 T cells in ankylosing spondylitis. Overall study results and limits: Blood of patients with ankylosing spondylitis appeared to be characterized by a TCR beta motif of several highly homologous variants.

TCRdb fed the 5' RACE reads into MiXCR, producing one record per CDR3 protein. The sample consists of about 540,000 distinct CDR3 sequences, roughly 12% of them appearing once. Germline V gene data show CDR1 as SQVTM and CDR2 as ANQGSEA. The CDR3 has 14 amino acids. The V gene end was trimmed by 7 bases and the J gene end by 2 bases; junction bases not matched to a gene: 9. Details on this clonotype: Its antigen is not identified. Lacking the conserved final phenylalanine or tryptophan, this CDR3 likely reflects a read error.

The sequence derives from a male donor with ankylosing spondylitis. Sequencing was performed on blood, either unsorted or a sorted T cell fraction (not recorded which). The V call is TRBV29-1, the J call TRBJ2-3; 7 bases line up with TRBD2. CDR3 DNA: TGCAGCGCCCTAAGCGGGGCGGACACAGATACGCAGTATCTT. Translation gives CSALSGADTDTQYL.